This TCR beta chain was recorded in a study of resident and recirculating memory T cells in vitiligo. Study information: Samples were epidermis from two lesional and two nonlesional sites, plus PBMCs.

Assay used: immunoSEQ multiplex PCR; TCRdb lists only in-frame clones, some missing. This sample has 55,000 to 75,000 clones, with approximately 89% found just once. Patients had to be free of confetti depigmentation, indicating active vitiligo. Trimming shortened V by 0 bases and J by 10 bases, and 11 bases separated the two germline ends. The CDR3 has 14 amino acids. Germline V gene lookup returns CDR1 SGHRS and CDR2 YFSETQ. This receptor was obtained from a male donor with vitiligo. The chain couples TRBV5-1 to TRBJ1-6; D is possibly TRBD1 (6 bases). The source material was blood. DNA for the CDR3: TGCGCCAGCAGCTTGGCAGGGGCTGGGTCACCCCTCCACTTT. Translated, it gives CASSLAGAGSPLHF.